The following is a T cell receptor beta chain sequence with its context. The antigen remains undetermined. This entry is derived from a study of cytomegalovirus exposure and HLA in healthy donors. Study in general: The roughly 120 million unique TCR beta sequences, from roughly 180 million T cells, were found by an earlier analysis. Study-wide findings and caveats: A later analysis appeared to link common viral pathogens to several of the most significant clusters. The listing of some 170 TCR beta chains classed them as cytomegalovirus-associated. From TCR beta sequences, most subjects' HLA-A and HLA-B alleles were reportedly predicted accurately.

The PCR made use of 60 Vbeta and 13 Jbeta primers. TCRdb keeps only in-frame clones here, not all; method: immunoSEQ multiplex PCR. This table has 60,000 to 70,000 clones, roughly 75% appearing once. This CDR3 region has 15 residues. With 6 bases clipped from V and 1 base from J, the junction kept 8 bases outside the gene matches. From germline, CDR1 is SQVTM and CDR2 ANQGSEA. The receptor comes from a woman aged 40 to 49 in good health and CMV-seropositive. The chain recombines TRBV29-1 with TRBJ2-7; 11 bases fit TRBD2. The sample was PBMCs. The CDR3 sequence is CSVLAGELFSYEQYF. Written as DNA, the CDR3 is TGCAGCGTACTAGCGGGGGAATTATTTTCCTACGAGCAGTACTTC.